This T cell receptor beta chain was sequenced for a study of blood T cell repertoires in COVID-19. On the study more broadly: Acute-phase and convalescent COVID-19 samples originated in the United States, Italy and Spain. T cells, B-cell-depleted T cells, or PBMCs supplied cDNA or gDNA.

Assay: immunoSEQ multiplex PCR; the TCRdb copy retains only in-frame clones and omits some. The table records 400,000 or so clones, roughly 88% of them present only once. Adults between roughly 18 and 89 years of age took part from more than 20 US areas. V gave up 0 bases and J gave up 8 bases, with 18 bases separating them. The V gene's germline CDR1 is SGHRS and CDR2 YFSETQ. The CDR3 runs to 16 residues. The clonotype originates from a man aged 18 to 29 who had recovered from COVID-19. The rearrangement joins TRBV5-1 to TRBJ1-3; no clear D. The sequencing input was PBMCs or T cells enriched from blood (not recorded which). Written as DNA, the CDR3 is TGCGCCAGCAGCTTGGTTGGAGACTCTCCTCGGGACACCATATATTTT. It translates to CASSLVGDSPRDTIYF.